Shown below are 4 T cell receptor beta chains from a single sample sequenced in a study of blood T cell repertoires in COVID-19. Sequencing was performed with immunoSEQ multiplex PCR; in TCRdb, only in-frame clones are kept and a portion is missing. The sample consists of hundreds of thousands of clones, about 90% of them appearing once. Sequencing was performed on peripheral blood. The receptor set was obtained from a woman in her forties or fifties with COVID-19, enrolled during active disease.

V usage is TRBV5-1 and J usage is TRBJ1-2; 8 bases map to TRBD1. The ends lost 0 bases at V and 8 bases at J; junction bases unmatched: 6. The CDR3 consists of 14 residues. Looked up from germline, CDR1 is SGHRS and CDR2 is YFSETQ. The CDR3 protein is CASSLARPGGGYTF. In DNA, the CDR3 is TGCGCCAGCAGCTTGGCCCGGCCAGGGGGCGGCTACACCTTC.

The chain links TRBV6-2 or TRBV6-3 to TRBJ2-6; 8 positions match TRBD1. The CDR3 totals 16 residues. Germline loops: CDR1 MNHEY, CDR2 SVGEGT. V was pared by 4 bases and J by 0 bases, with 2 bases of the junction left unmatched. As DNA, the CDR3 is TGTGCCAGCAGTTGGACAGGGATCTCTGGGGCCAACGTCCTGACTTTC. It specifies CASSWTGISGANVLTF.

This chain links TRBV19 with TRBJ2-1; possible D gene TRBD2, 7 bases. This CDR3 comprises 16 residues. The germline V and J ends were trimmed by 7 bases and 10 bases, with 26 bases remaining between them. Germline CDR1 reads LNHDA; CDR2 reads SQIVND (reference sequence). For the CDR3, the DNA is TGTGCCAGTATTTTCGGTAGGGGGGGGCCTTTGACGGAGCAGTTCTTC. This gives the protein CASIFGRGGPLTEQFF.

The chain couples TRBV5-3 to TRBJ2-7; 9 nucleotides match TRBD2. TRBV5-3 is given ORF status, its function remaining uncertain. The CDR3 runs 14 residues. J lost 3 bases, V lost 3 bases, and 4 bases had no gene match. CDR3 sequence: CARSWTSENYEQYF. The CDR3 DNA reads TGTGCCAGAAGCTGGACTAGCGAAAACTACGAGCAGTACTTC.